This TCR beta chain came from a study of molecular identifiers for immune sequencing clone quantification. Germline CDR1 MNHEY, CDR2 SMNVEV (reference sequence). Trimming took off 0 bases at V and 9 bases at J, with 9 bases between the two ends. The CDR3 is made up of 13 amino acids. TCRdb called the PCR reads again in MiXCR, with one record for every CDR3 protein. The sample carries fewer than 350,000 distinct CDR3 sequences, about 23% recorded once. A CD8+CD4-CCR7+CD45RA+ gate was used to sort naive CD8 T cells. This receptor was obtained from a human donor in good health. Some libraries in this study had Jurkat cell RNA spiked in. The sequenced sample was naive CD8+ T cells from blood, with Jurkat cell RNA spiked in. Subset noted: FACS-sorted CD8+CD4-CCR7+CD45RA+ naive T cells. The chain joins TRBV27 to TRBJ2-1, with unresolved D. The CDR3 DNA follows: TGTGCCAGCAGTTTATCTGGGGTAACTGAGCAGTTCTTC. Encoded protein: CASSLSGVTEQFF.